The present T cell receptor (beta chain) was sequenced within a study of low-dose radiotherapy and immunotherapy resistance in tumors. The sample's time point: after trial treatment. Specified treatment: LDRT plus nivolumab, ipilimumab, low-dose cyclophosphamide and aspirin (RACIN trial). Treatment combined nivolumab, ipilimumab, aspirin, low-dose cyclophosphamide and low-dose radiotherapy in a dose-escalation trial. Solid tumors that lacked tumor-infiltrating lymphocytes and were advanced were present in eligible patients. V was cut by 4 bases and J by 6 bases, with 9 bases left in between. Germline V lookup: CDR1 SQVTM, CDR2 ANQGSEA. This CDR3 contains 12 residues. Covering alpha and beta chains, TRAV- and TRBV-specific primers were used for the first-strand cDNA. TCR amplification ran roughly 20 PCR cycles using constant-region and V-primer adapter primers. One entry per CDR3 protein results from TCRdb running MiXCR on the reads. The sample has under 75,000 distinct CDR3 sequences, about 25% seen once.

This clonotype has ten or more counts. The receptor comes from a male donor with prostate cancer. V gene TRBV29-1 combines with J gene TRBJ1-4; D perhaps matches TRBD1 (6 bases). The source was PBMCs, collected after low-dose radiotherapy plus immunotherapy. The CDR3 sequence: CSVVRGDEKLFF. In DNA, the CDR3 is TGCAGCGTTGTCAGGGGAGATGAAAAACTGTTTTTT.